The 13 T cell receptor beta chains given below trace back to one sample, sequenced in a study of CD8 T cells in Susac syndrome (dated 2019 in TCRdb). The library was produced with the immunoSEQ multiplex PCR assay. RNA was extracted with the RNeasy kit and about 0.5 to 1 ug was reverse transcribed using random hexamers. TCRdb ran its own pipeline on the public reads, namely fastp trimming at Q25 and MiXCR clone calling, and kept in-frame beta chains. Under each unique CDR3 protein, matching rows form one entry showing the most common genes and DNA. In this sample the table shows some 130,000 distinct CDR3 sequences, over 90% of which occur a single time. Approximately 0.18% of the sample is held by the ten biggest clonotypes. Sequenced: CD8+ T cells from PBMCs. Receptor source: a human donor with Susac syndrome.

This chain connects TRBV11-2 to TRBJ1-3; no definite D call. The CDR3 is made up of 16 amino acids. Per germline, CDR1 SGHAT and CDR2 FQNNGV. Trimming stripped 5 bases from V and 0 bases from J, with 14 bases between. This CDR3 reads CASSPREYLSGNTIYF. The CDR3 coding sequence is TGTGCCAGCAGCCCCCGCGAATACCTCTCTGGAAACACCATATATTTT. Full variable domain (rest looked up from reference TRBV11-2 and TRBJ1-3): EAGVAQSPRYKIIEKRQSVAFWCNPISGHATLYWYQQILGQGPKLLIQFQNNGVVDDSQLPKDRFSAERLKGVDSTLKIQPAKLEDSAVYLCASSPREYLSGNTIYFGEGSWLTVV.

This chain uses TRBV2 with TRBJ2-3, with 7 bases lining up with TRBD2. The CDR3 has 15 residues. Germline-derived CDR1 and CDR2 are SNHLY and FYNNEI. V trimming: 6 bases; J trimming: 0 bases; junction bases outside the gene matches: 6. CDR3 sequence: CASRGGPPSTDTQYF. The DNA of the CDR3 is TGTGCCAGCAGGGGAGGGCCCCCTAGCACAGATACGCAGTATTTT.

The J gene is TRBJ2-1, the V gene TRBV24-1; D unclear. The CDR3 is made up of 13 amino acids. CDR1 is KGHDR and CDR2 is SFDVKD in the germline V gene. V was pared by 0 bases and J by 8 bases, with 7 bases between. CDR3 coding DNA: TGTGCCACCAGTGATTTGCTTGAAGATGAGCAGTTCTTC. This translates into CATSDLLEDEQFF.

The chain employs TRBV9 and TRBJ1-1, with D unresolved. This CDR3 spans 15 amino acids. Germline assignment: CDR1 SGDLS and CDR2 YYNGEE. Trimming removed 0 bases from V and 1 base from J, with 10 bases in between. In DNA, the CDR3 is TGTGCCAGCAGCGTAGTAGGAAGTGGGAACACTGAAGCTTTCTTT. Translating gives CASSVVGSGNTEAFF.

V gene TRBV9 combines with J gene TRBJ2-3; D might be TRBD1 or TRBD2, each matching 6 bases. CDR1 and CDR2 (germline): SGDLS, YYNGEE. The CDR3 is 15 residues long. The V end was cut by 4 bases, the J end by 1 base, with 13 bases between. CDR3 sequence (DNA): TGTGCCAGCAGCACCGGGGGCGGTCGCACAGATACGCAGTATTTT. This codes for CASSTGGGRTDTQYF.

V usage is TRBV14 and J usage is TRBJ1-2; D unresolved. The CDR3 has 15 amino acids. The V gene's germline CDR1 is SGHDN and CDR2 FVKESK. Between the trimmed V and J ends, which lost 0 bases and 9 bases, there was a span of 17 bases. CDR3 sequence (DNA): TGTGCCAGCAGCCAAGATCCCGGAGCGCTTGTGAGCTACACCTTC. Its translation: CASSQDPGALVSYTF. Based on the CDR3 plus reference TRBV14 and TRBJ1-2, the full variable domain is EAGVTQFPSHSVIEKGQTVTLRCDPISGHDNLYWYRRVMGKEIKFLLHFVKESKQDESGMPNNRFLAERTGGTYSTLKVQPAELEDSGVYFCASSQDPGALVSYTFGSGTRLTVV.

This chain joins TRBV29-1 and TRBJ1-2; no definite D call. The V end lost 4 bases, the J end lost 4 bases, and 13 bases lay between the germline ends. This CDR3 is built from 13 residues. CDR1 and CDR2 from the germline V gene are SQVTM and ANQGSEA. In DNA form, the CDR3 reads TGCAGCGTTGTTGACTCCCGGGCCTATGGCTACACCTTC. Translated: CSVVDSRAYGYTF. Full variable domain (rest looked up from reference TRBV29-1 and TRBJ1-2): SAVISQKPSRDICQRGTSLTIQCQVDSQVTMMFWYRQQPGQSLTLIATANQGSEATYESGFVIDKFPISRPNLTFSTLTVSNMSPEDSSIYLCSVVDSRAYGYTFGSGTRLTVV.

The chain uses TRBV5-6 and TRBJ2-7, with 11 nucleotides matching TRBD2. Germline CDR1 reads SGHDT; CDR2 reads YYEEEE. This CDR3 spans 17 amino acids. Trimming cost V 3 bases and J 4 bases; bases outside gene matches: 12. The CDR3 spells CASSSWATSGRRYEQYF. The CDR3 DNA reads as TGTGCCAGCAGCTCGTGGGCTACTAGCGGGAGAAGGTACGAGCAGTACTTC.

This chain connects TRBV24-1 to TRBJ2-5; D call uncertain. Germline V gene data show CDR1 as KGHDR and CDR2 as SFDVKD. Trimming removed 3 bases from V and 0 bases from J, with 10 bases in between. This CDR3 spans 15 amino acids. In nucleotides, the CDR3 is TGTGCCACCAGTGATGGAAAGGAGTACCAAGAGACCCAGTACTTC. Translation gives CATSDGKEYQETQYF.

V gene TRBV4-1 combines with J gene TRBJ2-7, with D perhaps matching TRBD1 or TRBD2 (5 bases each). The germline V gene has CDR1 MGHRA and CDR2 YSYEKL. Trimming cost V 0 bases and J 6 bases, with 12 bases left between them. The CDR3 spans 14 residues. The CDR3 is CASSQDRGESEQYF. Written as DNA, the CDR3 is TGCGCCAGCAGCCAAGATCGAGGGGAATCCGAGCAGTACTTC.

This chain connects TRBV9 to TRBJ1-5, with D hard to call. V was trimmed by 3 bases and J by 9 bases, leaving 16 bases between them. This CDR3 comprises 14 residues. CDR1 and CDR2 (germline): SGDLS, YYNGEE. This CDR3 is CASSAGDTYGPQHF. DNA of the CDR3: TGTGCCAGCAGCGCCGGGGATACTTATGGGCCCCAGCATTTT.

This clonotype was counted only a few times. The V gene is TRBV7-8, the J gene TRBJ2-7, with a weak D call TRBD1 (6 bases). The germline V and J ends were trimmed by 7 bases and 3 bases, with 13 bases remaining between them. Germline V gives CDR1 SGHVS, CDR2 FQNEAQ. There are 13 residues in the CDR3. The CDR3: CASTSDSRYEQYF. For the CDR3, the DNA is TGTGCCAGCACCTCGGACAGCCGCTACGAGCAGTACTTC.

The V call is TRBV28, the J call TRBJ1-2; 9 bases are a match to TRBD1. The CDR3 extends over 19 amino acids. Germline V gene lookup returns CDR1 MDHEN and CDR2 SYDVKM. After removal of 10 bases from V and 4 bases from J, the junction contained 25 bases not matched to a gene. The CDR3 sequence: CATKQGPDRGRDPRYGYTF. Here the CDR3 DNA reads TGTGCCACCAAACAAGGCCCGGACAGGGGCCGAGATCCGCGCTATGGCTACACCTTC.